This T cell receptor (beta chain) was sequenced in a study of cytomegalovirus exposure and HLA in healthy donors. A multiplex PCR was run with 60 Vbeta primers and 13 Jbeta primers. Sequenced by immunoSEQ multiplex PCR; TCRdb stores in-frame clones only, minus some. This table holds more than 140,000 clones, around 66% found once. The length of the CDR3 is 15 residues. Germline V gives CDR1 SGHRS, CDR2 YFSETQ. V was clipped by 0 bases and J by 7 bases; unmatched bases: 4. The rearrangement links TRBV5-1 to TRBJ1-4; TRBD1 matches 9 bases. Sequencing input: PBMCs. This TCR was recovered from a woman in her twenties or thirties in good health and CMV-seropositive. The CDR3 DNA is TGCGCCAGCAGCTTGGCACAGGGACAGGGTGAAAAACTGTTTTTT. This gives the protein CASSLAQGQGEKLFF.